Listed below are T cell receptor beta chains from one sample, sequenced in a study of blood T cell repertoires in COVID-19. The protocol was immunoSEQ multiplex PCR, while the TCRdb copy is restricted to in-frame clones and leaves out a portion. The sample lists about 79,000 clones, approximately 90% occurring once. The sequencing sample was made of peripheral blood. Receptors were obtained from a man aged 45-65 years with active COVID-19. CDR3s include the opening cysteine and the closing phenylalanine or tryptophan. A D gene is named only where the DNA matches it firmly. A clone size is listed for some rows: how often the clone was seen (once, few, many), or a class if it is expanded.

abundance	d_gene	j_gene	v_gene	CDR3aa	CDR3nt
.	TRBD1	TRBJ1-3	TRBV28	CASSRDSDSGNTIYF	TGTGCCAGCAGCCGGGACAGTGACTCTGGAAACACCATATATTTT
.	.	TRBJ1-1	TRBV5-4	CASRADSNTEAFF	TGTGCCAGCAGGGCGGACTCGAACACTGAAGCTTTCTTT
.	.	TRBJ1-4	TRBV5-6	CASSIGRGKLFF	TGTGCCAGCAGTATCGGTCGGGGAAAACTGTTTTTT
.	TRBD1	TRBJ2-7	TRBV6-2/TRBV6-3	CASSYQFHRGEQYF	TGTGCCAGCAGTTACCAATTCCACAGGGGAGAGCAGTACTTC
.	.	TRBJ1-1	TRBV28	CASSSYRDNTEAFF	TGTGCCAGCAGCTCGTACAGGGATAACACTGAAGCTTTCTTT
.	TRBD1	TRBJ2-5	TRBV25-1	CASSDLPPGQFQETQYF	TGTGCCAGCAGTGATCTCCCTCCGGGACAGTTTCAAGAGACCCAGTACTTC
.	TRBD1	TRBJ2-5	TRBV15	CATSRDGETGSQYF	TGTGCCACCAGCAGAGATGGGGAGACAGGGAGCCAGTACTTC
.	.	TRBJ2-3	TRBV21-1	CASSQDTQYF	TGTGCCAGCAGCCAGGATACGCAGTATTTT
.	TRBD1	TRBJ1-2	TRBV7-2	CASRQGDYGYTF	TGTGCCAGCAGACAGGGGGACTATGGCTACACCTTC
.	TRBD1	TRBJ1-1	TRBV6-5	CASSRDRVNTEAFF	TGTGCCAGCAGCAGGGACAGGGTGAACACTGAAGCTTTCTTT
.	TRBD1	TRBJ2-7	TRBV5-1	CASSGPGTGPYEQYF	TGCGCCAGCAGCGGACCCGGGACAGGTCCCTACGAGCAGTACTTC
once	TRBD2	TRBJ2-1	TRBV12-3/TRBV12-4	CASVLGGDNEQFF	TGTGCCAGCGTATTGGGAGGGGACAATGAGCAGTTCTTC
.	.	TRBJ2-7	TRBV5-3	CARYPTEVPRGQYF	TGTGCCAGATACCCGACAGAAGTCCCTAGGGGGCAGTACTTC
.	.	TRBJ2-3	TRBV7-3	CASSRADSRTDTQYF	TGTGCCAGCAGCAGAGCTGACAGCCGCACAGATACGCAGTATTTT
few	TRBD1	TRBJ1-5	TRBV4-3	CASSQGYTGQFYNSNQPQHF	TGCGCCAGCAGCCAAGGTTATACGGGACAGTTTTACAATAGCAATCAGCCCCAGCATTTT
once	TRBD1	TRBJ2-6	TRBV4-1	CASSTRTGPGANVLTF	TGCGCCAGCAGTACGAGGACAGGGCCTGGGGCCAACGTCCTGACTTTC
.	TRBD1	TRBJ1-5	TRBV28	CASRGTGSSNQPQHF	TGTGCCAGCAGGGGGACAGGGAGTAGCAATCAGCCCCAGCATTTT
.	.	TRBJ1-5	TRBV15	CATSRDTSGNQPQHF	TGTGCCACCAGCAGAGATACGTCGGGCAATCAGCCCCAGCATTTT
.	TRBD2	TRBJ2-5	TRBV14	CASSGRTSGRGETQYF	TGTGCCAGCAGCGGCAGGACTAGCGGGAGGGGAGAGACCCAGTACTTC
.	TRBD2	TRBJ2-1	TRBV5-6	CASSLELAGGEEQFF	TGTGCCAGCAGCTTGGAATTAGCGGGAGGTGAGGAGCAGTTCTTC
.	TRBD1	TRBJ2-7	TRBV6-5	CASIRTGTYEQYF	TGTGCCAGCATAAGGACAGGGACCTACGAGCAGTACTTC
.	TRBD2	TRBJ2-7	TRBV28	CASSLTGRVNEQYF	TGTGCCAGCAGTCTCACTGGGAGGGTTAACGAGCAGTACTTC
.	.	TRBJ2-6	TRBV7-6	CASSPRGASGANVLTF	TGTGCCAGCAGCCCTCGGGGGGCCTCTGGGGCCAACGTCCTGACTTTC
.	.	TRBJ2-6	TRBV10-3	CAIGSNPGSGANVLTF	TGTGCCATCGGTTCGAATCCAGGCTCTGGGGCCAACGTCCTGACTTTC
.	.	TRBJ2-5	TRBV5-1	CASHLDGAQETQYF	TGCGCCAGCCACCTCGATGGGGCACAAGAGACCCAGTACTTC
.	TRBD2	TRBJ2-3	TRBV7-3	CASSLGTRTDTQYF	TGTGCCAGCAGCCTTGGGACTAGAACAGATACGCAGTATTTT
.	TRBD1	TRBJ2-6	TRBV12-5	CASGLVLGQYFIGGANVLTF	TGTGCTAGTGGTTTGGTATTGGGACAGTACTTTATAGGGGGGGCCAACGTCCTGACTTTC
.	TRBD2	TRBJ2-5	TRBV15	CATSLVGGGETQYF	TGTGCCACCAGCCTAGTGGGGGGAGGGGAGACCCAGTACTTC
.	TRBD1	TRBJ2-2	TRBV2	CASGEGAGGSTGELFF	TGTGCCAGCGGAGAGGGGGCAGGGGGAAGCACCGGGGAGCTGTTTTTT
.	TRBD2	TRBJ2-1	TRBV4-1	CASSPGDSGGAYEQFF	TGCGCCAGCAGCCCCGGGGATAGCGGGGGGGCGTATGAGCAGTTCTTC
few	.	TRBJ2-7	TRBV11-3	CASSATGISYEQYF	TGTGCCAGCAGCGCTACAGGGATCTCCTACGAGCAGTACTTC
.	.	TRBJ2-5	TRBV3-1/TRBV3-2	CASSHTRQVYQETQYF	TGTGCCAGCAGCCACACCAGACAGGTTTACCAAGAGACCCAGTACTTC
.	TRBD1	TRBJ2-2	TRBV11-2	CASSHQGQGEPGELFF	TGTGCCAGCAGCCACCAAGGACAGGGAGAGCCCGGGGAGCTGTTTTTT
.	TRBD1	TRBJ1-2	TRBV4-1	CASSSIPGTGEGYTF	TGCGCCAGCAGTAGCATTCCCGGGACAGGGGAAGGCTACACCTTC
.	TRBD1	TRBJ1-6	TRBV27	CATRGLSTGESPLHF	TGTGCCACCAGGGGGCTGTCGACAGGGGAATCACCCCTCCACTTT
.	.	TRBJ2-1	TRBV21-1	CASSKVSRESVNEQFF	TGTGCCAGCAGCAAGGTCTCGAGGGAGTCGGTCAATGAGCAGTTCTTC
.	.	TRBJ2-3	TRBV5-4	CASSLDYSSTDTQYF	TGTGCCAGCAGCCTAGACTACTCTAGCACAGATACGCAGTATTTT
.	TRBD1	TRBJ2-7	TRBV9	CASSPRQGTYEQYF	TGTGCCAGCAGCCCCCGACAGGGAACCTACGAGCAGTACTTC
.	.	TRBJ2-5	TRBV18	CASSPPGVETQYF	TGTGCCAGCTCACCACCGGGAGTGGAGACCCAGTACTTC
.	TRBD2	TRBJ2-5	TRBV5-4	CASSFATSGDQETQYF	TGTGCCAGCAGCTTCGCAACTAGCGGGGACCAAGAGACCCAGTACTTC
.	TRBD2	TRBJ2-3	TRBV14	CASSQGTSGGATSTDTQYF	TGTGCCAGCAGCCAAGGGACTAGCGGGGGCGCGACTAGCACAGATACGCAGTATTTT
.	TRBD1	TRBJ1-4	TRBV19	CASSMWDRVVGTNEKLFF	TGTGCCAGTAGTATGTGGGACAGGGTTGTTGGCACTAATGAAAAACTGTTTTTT
.	TRBD2	TRBJ2-3	TRBV6-1	CASSERAGGPSTDTQYF	TGTGCCAGCAGTGAAAGAGCGGGGGGCCCTAGCACAGATACGCAGTATTTT
.	TRBD1	TRBJ2-7	TRBV19	CASSILGQGLSEQYF	TGTGCCAGTAGTATACTGGGACAGGGGCTGAGTGAGCAGTACTTC
.	TRBD2	TRBJ2-7	TRBV7-2	CASSPRFGLAPRYEQYF	TGTGCCAGCAGCCCACGCTTCGGACTAGCACCACGCTACGAGCAGTACTTC
.	.	TRBJ1-1	TRBV6-5	CASISPPGQNTEAFF	TGTGCCAGCATTTCCCCGCCGGGACAGAACACTGAAGCTTTCTTT
.	.	TRBJ2-2	TRBV28	CASGRGWAGELFF	TGTGCCAGCGGTAGAGGATGGGCCGGGGAGCTGTTTTTT
.	.	TRBJ1-5	TRBV28	CASILTKRYSQPQHF	TGTGCCAGCATACTCACCAAGCGTTATTCTCAGCCCCAGCATTTT